Shown below are 14 T cell receptor beta chains from a single sample sequenced in a study of blood T cell repertoires in COVID-19. Sequencing used immunoSEQ multiplex PCR; TCRdb keeps in-frame clones, though not all of them. The sample lists hundreds of thousands of clones; more than 75% were seen once. The source material was peripheral blood. Source of these receptors: a man in his sixties who had recovered from COVID-19.

The rearrangement links TRBV3-1 (or the pseudogene TRBV3-2) to TRBJ1-1, with 7 positions matching TRBD1. Trimming took 5 bases from V and 0 from J; bases not matched to a gene: 6. In germline, CDR1 is LGHDT, CDR2 YNNKEL (reference sequence). The CDR3 runs to 15 residues. The CDR3 is CASSGRGTVNTEAFF. In nucleotides, the CDR3 is TGTGCCAGCAGCGGGCGCGGGACAGTGAACACTGAAGCTTTCTTT.

The V call is TRBV27, the J call TRBJ2-1; TRBD2 aligns across 7 bases. The germline CDR1 and CDR2 sequences are MNHEY and SMNVEV (reference sequence). CDR3 length: 14 residues. V shed 5 bases and J 7 bases; nucleotides not matched to a gene: 8. The CDR3 DNA reads as TGTGCCAGCAGTCGCCGGTCTAGCGGTAATGAGCAGTTCTTC. Translated: CASSRRSSGNEQFF.

The chain has TRBV7-9 and TRBJ2-3, with 7 bases aligning to TRBD2. CDR1 SEHNR and CDR2 FQNEAQ come from the germline V gene (reference sequence). The CDR3 is made up of 16 amino acids. The junction had 10 bases not matched to a gene; V was cut back by 5 bases and J by 2 bases. CDR3 DNA: TGTGCCAGCAGCGTAGACGGGGGGAGATTCACAGATACGCAGTATTTT. Encoded protein: CASSVDGGRFTDTQYF.

V gene TRBV18 combines with J gene TRBJ1-1; 10 bases match TRBD1. The germline CDR1 and CDR2 sequences are KGHSH and LQKENI. The CDR3 spans 15 residues. The V gene end was trimmed by 6 bases and the J gene end by 5 bases; junction bases not matched to a gene: 9. The CDR3 sequence is CASSPRQGASTEAFF. In DNA form, the CDR3 reads TGTGCCAGCTCCCCGAGACAGGGGGCGTCGACTGAAGCTTTCTTT.

The chain recombines TRBV29-1 with TRBJ1-4, with 9 bases identical to TRBD1. V lost 7 bases to trimming and J lost 7 bases; unmatched junction nucleotides: 10. The germline V gene encodes CDR1 SQVTM and CDR2 ANQGSEA. CDR3 length equals 14 residues. CDR3 coding DNA: TGCAGCGCCGAGGGGACAGGGATTGGTGAAAAACTGTTTTTT. This encodes CSAEGTGIGEKLFF.

This chain uses TRBV7-2 with TRBJ2-7, with D possibly TRBD1 on 6 matching bases. The CDR3 covers 14 residues. Trimming took off 0 bases at V and 2 bases at J, with 8 bases between the two ends. From germline, CDR1 is SGHTA and CDR2 FQGNSA. CDR3 nucleotides: TGTGCCAGCAGCTTAGCGGACAGTGCCTACGAGCAGTACTTC. It codes for CASSLADSAYEQYF.

This chain uses TRBV7-3 with TRBJ2-3, with D perhaps TRBD2 (7 bases). V was pared by 5 bases and J by 1 base, with 13 bases between. There are 15 residues in the CDR3. Germline V gene sequence: CDR1 SGHTA, CDR2 FQGTGA. CDR3 protein: CASSRVGGGTDTQYF. The CDR3 region has the DNA TGTGCCAGCAGCCGAGTAGGGGGGGGCACAGATACGCAGTATTTT.

The V call is TRBV29-1, the J call TRBJ1-2, with D possibly TRBD1 on 6 matching bases. The V end lost 8 bases, the J end lost 2 bases, and 9 bases lay between the germline ends. Germline V gives CDR1 SQVTM, CDR2 ANQGSEA. The CDR3 sequence is 11 residues long. The CDR3 here is CSSGENYGYTF. For the CDR3, the DNA is TGCAGCTCAGGGGAGAACTATGGCTACACCTTC.

The chain uses TRBV4-2 and TRBJ2-7, with 10 bases fitting TRBD1. V lost 4 bases to trimming and J lost 6 bases; unmatched junction nucleotides: 9. CDR3 length equals 15 residues. In germline, CDR1 is LGHNA, CDR2 YNFKEQ. DNA of the CDR3: TGTGCCAGCAGCCGAGCCGGGACAGGGGTGGGCGAGCAGTACTTC. Protein: CASSRAGTGVGEQYF.

The gene calls are TRBV5-1 and TRBJ1-1, with D possibly TRBD1 on 5 matching bases. The V end lost 5 bases, the J end lost 0 bases, and 11 bases lay between the germline ends. The CDR3 has 14 residues. The germline V gene has CDR1 SGHRS and CDR2 YFSETQ. For the CDR3, the DNA is TGCGCCAGCAGTGCGGACACCGTGAACACTGAAGCTTTCTTT. Translation: CASSADTVNTEAFF.

Concerning this clone itself: Other DNA sequences in this sample translate to the same CDR3. V and J are TRBV24-1 and TRBJ2-7, with 7 positions matching TRBD2. V lost 5 bases and J lost 7; bases outside the gene matches: 10. This CDR3 comprises 14 residues. From germline, CDR1 is KGHDR and CDR2 SFDVKD. This CDR3 is CATSGPRGDEEQYF. The CDR3 DNA reads as TGTGCCACCAGTGGCCCCCGGGGGGACGAAGAGCAGTACTTC.

The chain is built from TRBV10-3 and TRBJ1-2, with D unresolved. Germline V gives CDR1 ENHRY, CDR2 SYGVKD. V shed 6 bases and J shed 2 bases, with 10 bases lying between them. The CDR3 spans 13 residues. Here the CDR3 reads CAIRAGDNYGYTF. CDR3 coding DNA: TGTGCCATCAGGGCAGGTGACAACTATGGCTACACCTTC.

The chain has TRBV18 and TRBJ2-3; D is uncertain. Trimming shortened V by 3 bases and J by 3 bases, and 4 bases separated the two germline ends. The CDR3 consists of 12 residues. Per germline, CDR1 KGHSH and CDR2 LQKENI. The CDR3 nucleotides are TGTGCCAGCTCACCTCAAACAGATACGCAGTATTTT. Translation gives CASSPQTDTQYF.

The rearrangement links TRBV18 to TRBJ1-4; possible D gene TRBD1, 6 bases. V was pared by 0 bases and J by 8 bases, with 10 bases between. CDR3 size: 14 residues. Germline V gene lookup returns CDR1 KGHSH and CDR2 LQKENI. CDR3 in DNA: TGTGCCAGCTCACCACCGGGGGCTATGGAAAAACTGTTTTTT. It encodes CASSPPGAMEKLFF. Full variable domain (outside the CDR3, taken from reference TRBV18 and TRBJ1-4): NAGVMQNPRHLVRRRGQEARLRCSPMKGHSHVYWYRQLPEEGLKFMVYLQKENIIDESGMPKERFSAEFPKEGPSILRIQQVVRGDSAAYFCASSPPGAMEKLFFGSGTQLSVL.